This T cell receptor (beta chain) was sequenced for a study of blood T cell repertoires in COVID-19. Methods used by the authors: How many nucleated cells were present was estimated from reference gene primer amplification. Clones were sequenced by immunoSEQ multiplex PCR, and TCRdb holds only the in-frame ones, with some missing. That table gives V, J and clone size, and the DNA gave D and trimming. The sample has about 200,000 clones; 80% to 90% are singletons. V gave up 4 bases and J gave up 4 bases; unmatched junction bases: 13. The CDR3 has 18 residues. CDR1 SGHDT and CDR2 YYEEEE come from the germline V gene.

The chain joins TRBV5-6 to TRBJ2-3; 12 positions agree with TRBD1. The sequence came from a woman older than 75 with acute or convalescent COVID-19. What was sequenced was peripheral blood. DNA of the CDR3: TGTGCCAGCAGCCCACGCTACCCGGGACAGGGGGCTCCAGATACGCAGTATTTT. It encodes CASSPRYPGQGAPDTQYF.